This T cell receptor (beta chain) was obtained from a study of T-cell reconstitution after alpha-beta-depleted transplantation in children. Library preparation (for TCRbeta) was performed with unique molecular identifiers. Using its own MiXCR run on the PCR reads, TCRdb lists one record per CDR3 protein. The table records hundreds of thousands of distinct CDR3 sequences, roughly 14% of them present only once. The ends were cut back, 5 bases at V and 0 bases at J, with 13 bases in the middle. The CDR3 has 15 residues. Germline values: CDR1 LNHNV, CDR2 YYDKDF (reference sequence). This clonotype was picked up many times.

The sequence was collected from a girl aged 2 to 10 with congenital amegakaryocytic thrombocytopenia, due to receive a stem cell transplant. J is TRBJ1-1 and V is TRBV15; D possibly corresponds to TRBD1 (6 bases). Sequencing was performed on PBMCs, taken before TCRalphabeta/CD19-depleted stem cell transplant. The CDR3: CATSSNRELNTEAFF. In nucleotides, the CDR3 is TGTGCCACCAGCTCGAACAGGGAGCTGAACACTGAAGCTTTCTTT.